Here is one T cell receptor beta chain with its context. Its target is not known. This sample was included in a study of T cell responses to AZD1222 COVID-19 vaccine. General study points: Repertoires were sampled only after the peak T cell response.

This CDR3 has 18 amino acids. Germline V CDR1 and CDR2: KGHSH, LQKENI. V trimming: 3 bases; J trimming: 4 bases; junction bases outside the gene matches: 17. Method: immunoSEQ multiplex PCR; TCRdb's copy keeps in-frame clones and lacks some. The repertoire holds about 100,000 clones, with about 90% as singletons. This TCR was sampled from an adult who received the AZD1222 COVID-19 vaccine. The chain joins TRBV18 to TRBJ2-5; 7 bases are a match to TRBD1. The source material was peripheral blood, sampled 28 days after the second AZD1222 dose. The CDR3 region is CASSPKGSGTDNGETQYF. CDR3 DNA: TGTGCCAGCTCACCGAAGGGGTCCGGGACAGATAACGGAGAGACCCAGTACTTC.